Presented here are 20 T cell receptor beta chains from one specimen sequenced in a study of blood T cell repertoires in COVID-19. Sequencing used immunoSEQ multiplex PCR; TCRdb keeps in-frame clones, though not all of them. Among about 240,000 clones listed, 70% to 85% were seen once. Source material: peripheral blood. Source of these receptors: a woman older than 75 with acute or convalescent COVID-19.

CDR3 sequence reads: CASSLGAIVNSPLHF. In DNA, the CDR3 is TGCGCCAGCAGCTTGGGGGCAATAGTTAATTCACCCCTCCACTTT. J is TRBJ1-6 and V is TRBV5-1, with D unresolved. Germline V lookup: CDR1 SGHRS, CDR2 YFSETQ. This CDR3 comprises 15 residues. V shed 0 bases and J shed 6 bases, with 10 bases lying between them.

The genes are TRBV2 and TRBJ2-5, with 7 bases that match TRBD1. The CDR3 length is 15 residues. Unmatched junction bases numbered 9, after V lost 6 bases and J lost 2 bases. Looked up from germline, CDR1 is SNHLY and CDR2 is FYNNEI. The chain's CDR3 is CASSATGVRQETQYF. The CDR3, as DNA: TGTGCCAGCAGCGCCACAGGGGTTAGGCAAGAGACCCAGTACTTC.

The chain couples TRBV7-9 to TRBJ2-1; 7 nucleotides match TRBD2. V lost 3 bases to trimming and J lost 7 bases; unmatched junction nucleotides: 3. The CDR3 length is 13 residues. From germline, CDR1 is SEHNR and CDR2 FQNEAQ (reference sequence). In nucleotides, the CDR3 is TGTGCCAGCAGCTTCCGGGGGGATAATGAGCAGTTCTTC. Its translation is CASSFRGDNEQFF.

This clone showed up just once. Other nucleotide sequences in the sample specify the same CDR3. V gene TRBV6-5 combines with J gene TRBJ2-7, with TRBD1 matching 7 bases. Germline CDR1 reads MNHEY; CDR2 reads SVGAGI. Losses at the gene ends were 2 bases for V and 2 bases for J; bases not matched to a gene: 3. The CDR3 contains 14 residues. The CDR3 here is CASSYGQGAYEQYF. The DNA for the CDR3 is TGTGCCAGCAGTTACGGGCAGGGGGCCTACGAGCAGTACTTC.

The CDR3 is CASSLGRGQGYGYTF. The CDR3 region has the DNA TGTGCCAGCAGCTTGGGGAGGGGGCAGGGGTATGGCTACACCTTC. The V gene is TRBV5-4, the J gene TRBJ1-2; 7 nucleotides align to TRBD1. Trimming removed 0 bases from V and 5 bases from J; junction bases left unmatched: 7. The CDR3 consists of 15 residues. Germline CDR1 SGHNT, CDR2 YYREEE (reference sequence).

This chain joins TRBV6-5 and TRBJ1-5, with 9 bases fitting TRBD1. This CDR3 contains 12 residues. Germline loops: CDR1 MNHEY, CDR2 SVGAGI. V was pared by 10 bases and J by 5 bases, with 3 bases of the junction left unmatched. The CDR3, as DNA: TGTGCCACCAGGACAGGGGATCAGCCCCAGCATTTT. Encoded protein: CATRTGDQPQHF.

This chain uses TRBV18 with TRBJ2-5; D is perhaps TRBD1 (6 bases). Germline V gene sequence: CDR1 KGHSH, CDR2 LQKENI. This CDR3 contains 15 residues. V was trimmed by 3 bases and J by 2 bases, leaving 13 bases between them. This CDR3 is CASSPTPRGQETQYF. The CDR3 DNA reads TGTGCCAGCTCACCTACCCCCAGGGGTCAAGAGACCCAGTACTTC.

The sample holds one count of this clone. The sample has other DNA sequences that encode this CDR3 too. The CDR3 region has the DNA TGTGCCAGCAGCTTGGATCGAGGTACTGAAGCTTTCTTT. Amino acids: CASSLDRGTEAFF. The rearrangement joins TRBV5-4 to TRBJ1-1; D remains unclear. There are 13 residues in the CDR3. In germline, CDR1 is SGHNT, CDR2 YYREEE (reference sequence). With 0 bases removed from V and 5 bases from J, the gap between germline ends came to 8 bases.

The CDR3 DNA is TGTGCCTGGACAGGGTTCCCCTCTGGAAACACCATATATTTT. It yields the protein CAWTGFPSGNTIYF. This sequence joins TRBV30 and TRBJ1-3; D is possibly TRBD1 (5 bases). The CDR3 length is 14 residues. The germline V gene encodes CDR1 GTSNPN and CDR2 SVGIG (reference sequence). V lost 4 bases, J lost 0 bases, and 10 bases lay in between.

The genes are TRBV2 and TRBJ1-6; 8 bases map to TRBD1. J lost 6 bases, V lost 4 bases, and 5 bases had no gene match. The CDR3 has 15 amino acids. Germline lookup yields CDR1 SNHLY and CDR2 FYNNEI. The CDR3 protein is CASSASTGVNSPLHF. The DNA of the CDR3 is TGTGCCAGCAGTGCCTCGACAGGGGTTAATTCACCCCTCCACTTT.

The rearrangement uses TRBV6-5 and TRBJ1-3; D gene uncertain. This CDR3 region has 12 residues. In germline, CDR1 is MNHEY, CDR2 SVGAGI. The chain's CDR3 is CALEGSGNTIYF. For the CDR3, the DNA is TGTGCGCTGGAGGGATCTGGAAACACCATATATTTT.

The gene calls are TRBV5-1 and TRBJ1-5; maybe TRBD1 (6 bases). V gave up 1 base and J gave up 2 bases, with 10 bases separating them. The CDR3 is 15 residues long. The V gene's germline CDR1 is SGHRS and CDR2 YFSETQ. For the CDR3, the DNA is TGCGCCAGCAGCTTGTGGGCAGGGGGCAATCAGCCCCAGCATTTT. Translation gives CASSLWAGGNQPQHF.

This chain joins TRBV12-3 or TRBV12-4 and TRBJ2-7; D unclear. This CDR3 contains 13 residues. The V end was cut by 5 bases, the J end by 7 bases, with 15 bases between. The CDR3 region is CASSPRRGQEQYF. As DNA, the CDR3 is TGTGCCAGCAGTCCGAGACGCGGTCAAGAGCAGTACTTC.

The sample holds one count of this clone. V is TRBV5-1 and J is TRBJ2-3; D is possibly TRBD2 (6 bases). CDR1 is SGHRS, CDR2 YFSETQ, per germline. Trimming left V 4 bases short and J 5 bases short, with 11 bases between. This CDR3 has 13 residues. The CDR3 sequence is CASSIGSGDTQYF. The DNA for the CDR3 is TGCGCCAGCAGCATAGGTAGCGGAGATACGCAGTATTTT.

The genes are TRBV12-3 or TRBV12-4 and TRBJ2-5; 8 nucleotides align to TRBD2. The CDR3 loop spans 13 amino acids. V gave up 6 bases and J gave up 6 bases; unmatched junction bases: 6. The DNA of the CDR3 is TGTGCCAGCAGGGCGGGGGGAGGCAAGACCCAGTACTTC. It is translated as CASRAGGGKTQYF.

The rearrangement uses TRBV5-1 and TRBJ2-6; 8 nucleotides align to TRBD2. This CDR3 is 18 amino acids long. V trimming: 0 bases; J trimming: 0 bases; junction bases outside the gene matches: 5. In germline, CDR1 is SGHRS, CDR2 YFSETQ. The DNA of the CDR3 is TGCGCCAGCAGCTTGGACGGCGGGGGGCTCTCTGGGGCCAACGTCCTGACTTTC. Translated: CASSLDGGGLSGANVLTF.

This chain connects TRBV5-1 to TRBJ2-1; a possible D gene is TRBD2 (6 bases). This CDR3 is built from 12 residues. Trimming removed 2 bases at V and 7 bases at J, with 7 bases between. CDR1 and CDR2 (germline): SGHRS, YFSETQ. The CDR3 DNA reads as TGCGCCAGCAGCTTTGGGGGGAATGAGCAGTTCTTC. Translated, it gives CASSFGGNEQFF.

The CDR3: CATGTGTYEQYF. CDR3 in DNA: TGTGCCACGGGGACAGGGACCTACGAGCAGTACTTC. The gene calls are TRBV6-6 and TRBJ2-7; TRBD1 agrees at 9 bases. CDR1 is MNHNY and CDR2 is SVGAGI in the germline V gene (reference sequence). The CDR3 has 12 residues. V shed 10 bases and J 2 bases; nucleotides not matched to a gene: 3.

The gene calls are TRBV2 and TRBJ1-4; tentatively, D is TRBD1 (5 bases). The V gene's germline CDR1 is SNHLY and CDR2 FYNNEI. The V and J ends lost 5 bases and 7 bases respectively, with 14 bases between them. This CDR3 spans 14 amino acids. In DNA, the CDR3 is TGTGCCAGCAGTCCGACTAGGGGAGGTGAAAAACTGTTTTTT. Encoded protein: CASSPTRGGEKLFF. Full variable domain (remainder filled in from reference TRBV2 and TRBJ1-4): EPEVTQTPSHQVTQMGQEVILRCVPISNHLYFYWYRQILGQKVEFLVSFYNNEISEKSEIFDDQFSVERPDGSNFTLKIRSTKLEDSAMYFCASSPTRGGEKLFFGSGTQLSVL.

This clone was picked up many times. Other DNA sequences in the same sample also yield this CDR3. This sequence joins TRBV5-1 and TRBJ2-1, with 9 bases fitting TRBD1. This CDR3 has 15 residues. CDR1 and CDR2 from the germline V gene are SGHRS and YFSETQ. The trim removed 0 bases at V and 4 bases at J, leaving 2 bases unmatched. The CDR3 loop reads CASSLEGQGYNEQFF. DNA for the CDR3: TGCGCCAGCAGCTTGGAAGGACAGGGGTACAATGAGCAGTTCTTC. The whole variable domain, remainder taken from reference TRBV5-1 and TRBJ2-1, is KAGVTQTPRYLIKTRGQQVTLSCSPISGHRSVSWYQQTPGQGLQFLFEYFSETQRNKGNFPGRFSGRQFSNSRSEMNVSTLELGDSALYLCASSLEGQGYNEQFFGPGTRLTVL.